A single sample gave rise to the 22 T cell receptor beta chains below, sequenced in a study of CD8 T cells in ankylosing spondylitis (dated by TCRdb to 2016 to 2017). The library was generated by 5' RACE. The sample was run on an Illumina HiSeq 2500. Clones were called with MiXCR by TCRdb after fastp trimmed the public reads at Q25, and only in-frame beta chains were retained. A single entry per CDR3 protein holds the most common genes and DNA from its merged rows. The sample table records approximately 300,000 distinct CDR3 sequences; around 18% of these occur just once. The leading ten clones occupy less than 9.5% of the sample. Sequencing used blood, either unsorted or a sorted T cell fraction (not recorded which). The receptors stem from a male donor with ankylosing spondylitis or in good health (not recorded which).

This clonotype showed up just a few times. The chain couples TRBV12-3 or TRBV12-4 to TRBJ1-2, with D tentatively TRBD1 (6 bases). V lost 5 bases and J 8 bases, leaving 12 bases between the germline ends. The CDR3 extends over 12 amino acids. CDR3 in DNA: TGTGCCAGCAGTATTCAGGGGTACGGCTACACCTTC. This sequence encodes CASSIQGYGYTF.

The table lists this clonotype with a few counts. CDR3 DNA: TGTGCCAGCAGCTTCGACAGCCCGTTTCGGCCCCAGCATTTT. Translating gives CASSFDSPFRPQHF. The chain joins TRBV7-7 to TRBJ1-5; D is perhaps TRBD1 (5 bases). Trimming took off 3 bases at V and 9 bases at J, with 15 bases between the two ends. This CDR3 contains 14 residues. Germline CDR1 reads SSHAT; CDR2 reads FNYEAQ (reference sequence).

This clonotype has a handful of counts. The CDR3 DNA is TGTGCCAGCAGTTGGCGGGAGTCCTACAATGAGCAGTTCTTC. This gives the protein CASSWRESYNEQFF. The rearrangement uses TRBV6-5 and TRBJ2-1; 7 bases are shared with TRBD2. CDR3 length: 14 amino acids. The V segment lost 4 bases and the J segment 1 base; nucleotides outside the gene matches: 1. Germline V lookup: CDR1 MNHEY, CDR2 SVGAGI.

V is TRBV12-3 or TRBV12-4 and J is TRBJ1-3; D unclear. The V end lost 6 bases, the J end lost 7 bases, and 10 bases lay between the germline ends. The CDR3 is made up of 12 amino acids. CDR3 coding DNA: TGTGCCAGCAGCCCCCTGAGGAACACCATATATTTT. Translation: CASSPLRNTIYF.

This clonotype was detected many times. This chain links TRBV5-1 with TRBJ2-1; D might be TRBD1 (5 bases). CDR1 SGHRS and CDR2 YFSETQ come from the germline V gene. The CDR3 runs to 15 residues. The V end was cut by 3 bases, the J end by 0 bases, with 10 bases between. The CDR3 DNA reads TGCGCCAGCAGCTCCGACAGCAGCTCCTACAATGAGCAGTTCTTC. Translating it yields CASSSDSSSYNEQFF. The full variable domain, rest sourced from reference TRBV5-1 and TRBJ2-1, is KAGVTQTPRYLIKTRGQQVTLSCSPISGHRSVSWYQQTPGQGLQFLFEYFSETQRNKGNFPGRFSGRQFSNSRSEMNVSTLELGDSALYLCASSSDSSSYNEQFFGPGTRLTVL.

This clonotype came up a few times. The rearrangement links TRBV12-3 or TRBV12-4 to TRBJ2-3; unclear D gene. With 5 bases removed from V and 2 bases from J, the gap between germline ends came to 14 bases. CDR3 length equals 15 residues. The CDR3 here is CASSPSMQATDTQYF. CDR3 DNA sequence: TGTGCCAGCAGTCCCTCCATGCAGGCCACAGATACGCAGTATTTT.

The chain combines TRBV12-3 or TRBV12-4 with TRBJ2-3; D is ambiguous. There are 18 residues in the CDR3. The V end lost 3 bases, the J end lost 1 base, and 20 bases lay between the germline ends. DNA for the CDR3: TGTGCCAGCAGTTTCTCATTTCCCAAGCTCCCTGGCACAGATACGCAGTATTTT. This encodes CASSFSFPKLPGTDTQYF.

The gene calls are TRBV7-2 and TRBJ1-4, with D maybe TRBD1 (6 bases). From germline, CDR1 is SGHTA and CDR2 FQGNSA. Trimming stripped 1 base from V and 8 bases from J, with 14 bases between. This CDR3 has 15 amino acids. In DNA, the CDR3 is TGTGCCAGCAGCTTAGTGGCACAGGGAGGCGAAAAACTGTTTTTT. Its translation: CASSLVAQGGEKLFF.

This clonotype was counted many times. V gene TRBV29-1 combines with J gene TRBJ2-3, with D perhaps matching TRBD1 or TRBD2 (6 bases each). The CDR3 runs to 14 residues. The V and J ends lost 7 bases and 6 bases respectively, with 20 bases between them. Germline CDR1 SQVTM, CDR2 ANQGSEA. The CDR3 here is CSATGRGRLDTQYF. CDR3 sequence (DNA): TGCAGCGCTACGGGACGGGGGCGTTTGGATACGCAGTATTTT.

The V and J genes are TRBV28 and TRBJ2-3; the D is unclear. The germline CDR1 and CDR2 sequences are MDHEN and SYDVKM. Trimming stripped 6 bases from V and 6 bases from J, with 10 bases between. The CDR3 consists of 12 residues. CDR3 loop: CASSRLGDTQYF. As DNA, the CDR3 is TGTGCCAGCAGCCGCTTGGGGGATACGCAGTATTTT.

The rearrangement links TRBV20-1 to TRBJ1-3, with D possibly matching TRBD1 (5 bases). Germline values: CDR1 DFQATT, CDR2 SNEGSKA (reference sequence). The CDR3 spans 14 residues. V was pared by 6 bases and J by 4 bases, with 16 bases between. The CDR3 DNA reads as TGCAGTGCGCCTCGGCCAGGGACGGGAAACACCATATATTTT. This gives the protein CSAPRPGTGNTIYF.

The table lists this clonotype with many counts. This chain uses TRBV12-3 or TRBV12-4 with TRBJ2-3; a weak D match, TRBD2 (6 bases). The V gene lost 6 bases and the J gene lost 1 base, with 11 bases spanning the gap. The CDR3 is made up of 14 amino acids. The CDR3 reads CASSPASGTDTQYF. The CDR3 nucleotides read TGTGCCAGCAGCCCCGCTAGCGGCACAGATACGCAGTATTTT.

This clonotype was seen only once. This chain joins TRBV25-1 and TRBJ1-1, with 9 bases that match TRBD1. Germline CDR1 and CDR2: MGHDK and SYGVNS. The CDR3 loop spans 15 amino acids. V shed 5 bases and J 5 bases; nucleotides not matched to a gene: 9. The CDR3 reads CASSSPPDRGTEAFF. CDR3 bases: TGTGCCAGCAGTTCCCCCCCCGACAGGGGGACTGAAGCTTTCTTT.

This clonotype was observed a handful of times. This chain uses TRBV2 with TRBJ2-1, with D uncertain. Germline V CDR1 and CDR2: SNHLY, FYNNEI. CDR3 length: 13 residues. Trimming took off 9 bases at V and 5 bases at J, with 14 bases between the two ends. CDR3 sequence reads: CASQLVPDNEQFF. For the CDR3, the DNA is TGTGCCAGTCAGTTAGTTCCTGACAATGAGCAGTTCTTC.

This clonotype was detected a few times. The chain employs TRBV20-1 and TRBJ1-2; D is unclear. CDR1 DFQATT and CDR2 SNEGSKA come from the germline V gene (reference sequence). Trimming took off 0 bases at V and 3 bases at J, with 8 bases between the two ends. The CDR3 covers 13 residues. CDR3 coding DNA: TGCAGTGCTAGAGAGCCCTGGGACTATGGCTACACCTTC. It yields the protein CSAREPWDYGYTF.

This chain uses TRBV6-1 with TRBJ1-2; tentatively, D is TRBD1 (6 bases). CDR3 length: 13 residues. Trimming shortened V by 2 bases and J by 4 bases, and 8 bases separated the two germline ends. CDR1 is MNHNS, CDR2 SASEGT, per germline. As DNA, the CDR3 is TGTGCCAGCAGTGAACAGGGGCCCTATGGCTACACCTTC. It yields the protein CASSEQGPYGYTF.

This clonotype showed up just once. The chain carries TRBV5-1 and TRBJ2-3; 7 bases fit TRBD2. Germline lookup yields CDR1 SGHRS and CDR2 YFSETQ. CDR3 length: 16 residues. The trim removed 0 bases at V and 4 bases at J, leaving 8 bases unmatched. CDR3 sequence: CASSLVRLSGSDTQYF. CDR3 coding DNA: TGCGCCAGCAGCTTGGTAAGACTTAGCGGGTCAGATACGCAGTATTTT.

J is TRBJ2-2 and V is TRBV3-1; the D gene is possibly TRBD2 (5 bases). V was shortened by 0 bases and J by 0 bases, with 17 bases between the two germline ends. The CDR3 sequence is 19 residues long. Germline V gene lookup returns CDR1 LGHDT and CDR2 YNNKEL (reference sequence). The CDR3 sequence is CASSQEGIAPTTNTGELFF. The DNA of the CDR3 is TGTGCCAGCAGCCAAGAGGGGATAGCCCCGACTACGAACACCGGGGAGCTGTTTTTT.

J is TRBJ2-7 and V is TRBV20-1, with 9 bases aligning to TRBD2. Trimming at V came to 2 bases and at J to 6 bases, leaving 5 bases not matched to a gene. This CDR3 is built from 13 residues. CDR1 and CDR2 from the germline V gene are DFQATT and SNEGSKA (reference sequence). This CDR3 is CSARSGLAGEQYV. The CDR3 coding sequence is TGCAGTGCTAGATCGGGACTAGCTGGCGAGCAGTACGTC.

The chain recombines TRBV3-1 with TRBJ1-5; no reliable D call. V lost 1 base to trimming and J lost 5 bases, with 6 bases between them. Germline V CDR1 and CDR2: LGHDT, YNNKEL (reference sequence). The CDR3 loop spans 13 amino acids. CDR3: CASSQGRYQPQHF. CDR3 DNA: TGTGCCAGCAGCCAAGGAAGATATCAGCCCCAGCATTTT. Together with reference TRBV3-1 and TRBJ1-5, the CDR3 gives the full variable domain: DTAVSQTPKYLVTQMGNDKSIKCEQNLGHDTMYWYKQDSKKFLKIMFSYNNKELIINETVPNRFSPKSPDKAHLNLHINSLELGDSAVYFCASSQGRYQPQHFGDGTRLSIL.

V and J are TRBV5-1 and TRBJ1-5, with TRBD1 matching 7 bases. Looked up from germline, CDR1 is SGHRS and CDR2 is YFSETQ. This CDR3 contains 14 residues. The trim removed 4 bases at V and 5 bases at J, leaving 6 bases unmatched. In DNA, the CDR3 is TGCGCCAGCAGCCCAGCCGGGACAGATCAGCCCCAGCATTTT. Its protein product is CASSPAGTDQPQHF.

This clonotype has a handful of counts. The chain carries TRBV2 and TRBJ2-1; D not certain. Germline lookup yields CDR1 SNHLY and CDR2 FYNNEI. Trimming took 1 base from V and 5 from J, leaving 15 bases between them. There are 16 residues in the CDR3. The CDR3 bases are TGTGCCAGCAGTGAAGTGCGCGCCCTTCGGGACAATGAGCAGTTCTTC. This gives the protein CASSEVRALRDNEQFF.